The following is a T cell receptor beta chain sequence with its context. The antigen it recognizes is unknown. No base quality values were provided; no much bigger clone lies one nucleotide off. Using the deep immunoSEQ assay, multiplex PCR amplified TCR CDR3 regions from genomic DNA. Extracted genomic DNA from each cell subset was spread evenly across all wells of several immunoSEQ 96-well plates, with each plate serving as a replicate. Each replicate PCR for sorted subsets received about 210 ng genomic DNA, equal to about 30,000 T cell genomes. The purified libraries were quantified using a Qubit 3.0 fluorometer, sized with a Bioanalyzer 2100, and then quantified again using the KAPA Library Quantification kit. Every immunoSEQ 96-well plate was sequenced on a dedicated single-read 150-cycle Illumina NextSeq 550 flow cell. In the paper's pipeline: The immunoSEQ output contained only junctional sequences without quality scores, so filtering could not match that applied to full-length reads. Sequences were annotated with PyIR, a Python wrapper for IgBLAST v1.9, using IMGT germline references to assign V/J genes and CDR3. Reads were removed for weak V/J assignments (E-value above 1e-6), missing CDR3, stop codons, out-of-frame junctions, or ambiguous translated residues. A V3J clonotype was defined by an identical inferred V gene, J gene, and CDR3 amino acid sequence. Percentage overlap between repertoires was computed as shared unique clonotypes divided by the size of the smaller repertoire. Three approaches were used to assess repertoire richness: RTK rarefaction, the Chao1 estimator, and Recon v2.1 estimates of unobserved clonotypes. Generation probabilities were computed with OLGA for all TCRbeta clonotypes obtained by the gDNA method from several donors. In TCRdb, the immuneACCESS table is reduced to in-frame sequences with V and J assigned. These tables do not hold every clone; where another copy was compared, an unresolved V gene accounts for under half, and the others remain unexplained. D and trimming were read from the DNA, whereas the V and J calls and clone size are those reported in that table. Across this sample there are around 2.5 million clones, with approximately 93% seen only once. 0.36% of the sample lies in the top ten.

Trimmed from V: 5 bases; trimmed from J: 1 base; junction bases lacking a gene match: 7. The CDR3 measures 16 amino acids from cysteine to phenylalanine. CDR3 DNA only is kept here, 48 bases in frame from base 1. The germline V gene (reference sequence) specifies MNHEY as CDR1 and SMNVEV as CDR2. The donors were healthy, HIV-negative adults with no recently reported acute infections or vaccinations. Every donor was a Caucasian adult residing in Nashville, Tennessee, USA. CD4+ T cells were enriched by magnetic negative selection; naive cells were then positively selected on CD45RA, and the negative fraction formed the memory subset. Blood was obtained by leukapheresis, after which PBMCs were separated by Ficoll-Histopaque density gradient centrifugation and cryopreserved in liquid nitrogen vapor phase. Analytical flow cytometry was used to check the purity and quantity of each magnetically sorted T cell population. From each sorted fraction, genomic DNA was isolated and quantified by UV absorbance on a Nanodrop 2000c.

This sample stems from a study of shared clonotypes between healthy human individuals (TCRdb year 2020). Background on the whole study: A couple of women and a few men aged 18 to 49 years were included in the cohort. For each donor, CD4 naive and CD4 memory were each run on three plates, CD8 naive on two plates, and CD8 memory on one plate. To estimate repertoire size and how much clonotype sharing occurs between individuals, the study deeply sequenced the blood TCR repertoires of five healthy adults. To increase sequencing depth and limit assay-specific biases, TCR repertoire library preparation and sequencing were carried out by different laboratories using diverse techniques. Each donor's leukapheresis produced roughly between about 0.9 and 9.5 billion PBMCs.

Results and caveats for the whole study, not just this receptor: The genetic and exposure-history diversity represented was limited by the small number of donors. Sampling was restricted to blood, and TCR repertoires in tissue are likely to differ from TCR repertoires in blood. Naive subsets generally had larger estimated clonotype richness than memory subsets did. Sharing across a handful of donors was observed for roughly 5.4% of naive CD4, under 4% of naive CD8, 2% to 2.5% of memory CD4, and roughly 0.4% of memory CD8 clonotypes. Higher generation probabilities were observed for clonotypes shared by all four sorted-subset donors than for non-shared clonotypes. Pairwise subsampling indicated that sequencing depth was expected to affect the degree of clonotype sharing among donors. Incomplete sequencing was indicated by rarefaction of sorted-subset datasets, despite the large sequencing depth.

This chain is built from TRBV27 and TRBJ2-3, and 9 junctional nucleotides match TRBD1. This clonotype was sampled from a man between 18 and 35 years old in good health. Some clones in this sample may be carry-over from other donors' samples. Sequencing was carried out using naive CD4+ T cells from PBMCs. The cell subset or site tag for this specimen amounts to: CD45RA+ positively selected. The nucleotide sequence is given as TGTGCCAGCAGTAGGACCGGGACAGGGCGCACAGATACGCAGTATTTT. Protein translation: CASSRTGTGRTDTQYF.